One sample yielded the 18 T cell receptor beta chains listed below, sequenced in a study of human T cells and chemical hapten exposure. TCRdb independently ran MiXCR on the RACE reads; one entry per CDR3 protein. This table holds 100,000 or so distinct CDR3 sequences, roughly 11% found once. The time point here: patch test 1, 2 weeks after DPC sensitization. Regarding treatment: therapeutic diphenylcyclopropenone sensitization with weekly scalp DPC. Sample: whole blood, taken in connection with sensitization to the hapten diphenylcyclopropenone (DPC). Receptors originate from a middle-aged woman with alopecia areata. Some clones in this sample may be carry-over from other donors' samples.

In this sample, this clonotype turned up many times. The chain has TRBV7-2 and TRBJ1-2; 7 bases agree with TRBD1. The CDR3 spans 15 residues. The germline V gene has CDR1 SGHTA and CDR2 FQGNSA. V trimming: 2 bases; J trimming: 6 bases; junction bases outside the gene matches: 9. The CDR3 protein is CASSLRTGGKHGYTF. The CDR3 DNA reads TGTGCCAGCAGCTTACGGACAGGCGGGAAGCATGGCTACACCTTC.

The table lists this clonotype with a few counts. The CDR3 region is CASSDQGQGGTDTQYF. The DNA of the CDR3 is TGTGCCAGCAGTGATCAGGGACAGGGAGGCACAGATACGCAGTATTTT. The rearrangement joins TRBV6-4 to TRBJ2-3; TRBD1 matches 9 bases. The CDR3 totals 16 residues. V was clipped by 3 bases and J by 1 base; unmatched bases: 5. Germline assignment: CDR1 MRHNA and CDR2 SNTAGT.

This clonotype was detected many times. The chain couples TRBV7-2 to TRBJ2-3; D remains ambiguous. This CDR3 spans 16 amino acids. Looked up from germline, CDR1 is SGHTA and CDR2 is FQGNSA. The V end was cut by 1 base, the J end by 0 bases, with 11 bases between. CDR3 in DNA: TGTGCCAGCAGCTTAGACGTTGGAGTAAGCACAGATACGCAGTATTTT. It translates to CASSLDVGVSTDTQYF.

Many counts were recorded for this clonotype. The chain employs TRBV6-5 and TRBJ2-1, with D tentatively TRBD2 (6 bases). Germline values: CDR1 MNHEY, CDR2 SVGAGI. Trimming stripped 2 bases from V and 3 bases from J, with 8 bases between. This CDR3 spans 14 amino acids. The CDR3 nucleotides read TGTGCCAGCAGTTACACGGGGGTCTACAATGAGCAGTTCTTC. It yields the protein CASSYTGVYNEQFF.

This clonotype was found many times. V gene TRBV7-8 combines with J gene TRBJ1-6, with unresolved D. Germline CDR1 is SGHVS and CDR2 is FQNEAQ. Trimming pared 5 bases from V and 0 bases from J, leaving 8 bases between. The CDR3 has 15 amino acids. CDR3 DNA: TGTGCCAGCAGCAAGGGTAGCTCCTATAATTCACCCCTCCACTTT. It specifies CASSKGSSYNSPLHF.

The rearrangement links TRBV7-2 to TRBJ2-4, with D possibly called TRBD1 or TRBD2 (5 bases each). CDR1 and CDR2 from the germline V gene are SGHTA and FQGNSA. The germline V and J ends were trimmed by 5 bases and 7 bases, with 21 bases remaining between them. The CDR3 runs to 16 residues. The CDR3 sequence: CASSPSGTALRNIQYF. The CDR3 DNA reads TGTGCCAGCAGCCCTTCCGGGACCGCGCTCAGGAACATTCAGTACTTC.

The chain is built from TRBV7-9 and TRBJ2-7, with D possibly TRBD2 on 5 matching bases. The CDR3 consists of 15 residues. V was shortened by 4 bases and J by 0 bases, with 13 bases between the two germline ends. CDR1 SEHNR and CDR2 FQNEAQ come from the germline V gene (reference sequence). CDR3 DNA: TGTGCCAGCAGCTCATGGGGAGCTGGCTCCTACGAGCAGTACTTC. Translation: CASSSWGAGSYEQYF.

This clonotype was counted many times. The chain has TRBV14 and TRBJ1-1; tentative D call: TRBD1 (6 bases). With 1 base removed from V and 5 bases from J, the gap between germline ends came to 17 bases. CDR1 is SGHDN and CDR2 is FVKESK in the germline V gene. This CDR3 comprises 16 residues. This CDR3 reads CASSQVYQGRGTEAFF. CDR3 bases: TGTGCCAGCAGCCAAGTGTATCAGGGGCGGGGGACTGAAGCTTTCTTT.

This clonotype has a count of ten or more. The V gene is TRBV27, the J gene TRBJ1-5; TRBD1 aligns across 7 bases. Per the germline V gene, CDR1 is MNHEY and CDR2 is SMNVEV (reference sequence). The CDR3 extends over 15 amino acids. The ends lost 5 bases at V and 7 bases at J; junction bases unmatched: 11. CDR3 residues: CASSPPTGLGQPQHF. CDR3 nucleotide sequence: TGTGCCAGCAGTCCCCCGACAGGGCTGGGGCAGCCCCAGCATTTT.

V and J are TRBV5-4 and TRBJ2-7; perhaps TRBD1 as D (6 bases). The V end lost 3 bases, the J end lost 6 bases, and 19 bases lay between the germline ends. The germline gives CDR1 SGHNT, CDR2 YYREEE (reference sequence). The CDR3 is 15 residues long. CDR3 DNA sequence: TGTGCCAGCAGCTCCACCCCCCGGGACATCGGCGAGCAGTACTTC. Protein: CASSSTPRDIGEQYF.

The chain has TRBV6-5 and TRBJ2-5, with TRBD2 as a possible D gene (6 bases). Germline loops: CDR1 MNHEY, CDR2 SVGAGI. CDR3 length: 14 residues. The ends were cut back, 6 bases at V and 1 base at J, with 12 bases in the middle. The CDR3 sequence is CASSAPGGQETQYF. CDR3 DNA: TGTGCCAGCAGCGCCCCCGGGGGCCAAGAGACCCAGTACTTC.

This clonotype occurred a few times. This chain uses TRBV6-6 with TRBJ2-7; D might be TRBD1 or TRBD2, each matching 7 bases. The CDR3 length is 16 residues. The V gene lost 2 bases and the J gene lost 2 bases, with 16 bases spanning the gap. Germline CDR1 MNHNY, CDR2 SVGAGI (reference sequence). DNA of the CDR3: TGTGCCAGCAGTTACGAGGGAGGGACAGTGGCCTACGAGCAGTACTTC. The encoded protein is CASSYEGGTVAYEQYF.

This clonotype has at least ten counts. J is TRBJ2-1 and V is TRBV25-1; tentatively, D is TRBD1 (6 bases). With 3 bases removed from V and 7 bases from J, the gap between germline ends came to 19 bases. Germline V gene lookup returns CDR1 MGHDK and CDR2 SYGVNS. The CDR3 extends over 16 amino acids. Written as DNA, the CDR3 is TGTGCCAGCAGTGATTACAGGAGCAGGGGTTGGAATGAGCAGTTCTTC. As protein: CASSDYRSRGWNEQFF.

At least ten counts were recorded for this clonotype. This chain links TRBV10-2 with TRBJ1-2, with D uncertain. The V end lost 1 base, the J end lost 2 bases, and 5 bases lay between the germline ends. Germline V lookup: CDR1 WSHSY, CDR2 SAAADI. The CDR3 totals 13 residues. CDR3 coding DNA: TGCGCCAGCAGTGAGTGGTCCAACTATGGCTACACCTTC. Its protein is CASSEWSNYGYTF.

The chain combines TRBV4-3 with TRBJ2-7; 10 nucleotides match TRBD2. Per germline, CDR1 LGHNA and CDR2 YSLEER. V dropped 0 bases and J dropped 2; count of bases not matched to a gene: 7. This CDR3 comprises 17 residues. For the CDR3, the DNA is TGCGCCAGCAGCCAAGATCCTAGCGGGAGTCGGGCCTACGAGCAGTACTTC. It translates to CASSQDPSGSRAYEQYF.

V is TRBV18 and J is TRBJ2-2; D perhaps matches TRBD1 (6 bases). CDR1 KGHSH and CDR2 LQKENI come from the germline V gene. Trimming took 3 bases from V and 5 from J, leaving 16 bases between them. The CDR3 contains 16 residues. The CDR3 bases are TGTGCCAGCTCACCTCTTTCGGCAGGGGAAACCGGGGAGCTGTTTTTT. This gives the protein CASSPLSAGETGELFF.

This clonotype has a handful of counts. The chain recombines TRBV27 with TRBJ2-2, with a weak D call TRBD1 (5 bases). Deletions cut 0 bases from V and 0 bases from J, with 8 bases between. The CDR3 runs 16 residues. The germline CDR1 and CDR2 sequences are MNHEY and SMNVEV (reference sequence). CDR3 loop: CASSLSARANTGELFF. The CDR3 DNA reads TGTGCCAGCAGTTTATCAGCCAGGGCGAACACCGGGGAGCTGTTTTTT.

This clonotype was observed a few times. This chain's CDR3 is CASSLGQAGEQFF. In DNA form, the CDR3 reads TGTGCCAGCAGCCTTGGTCAGGCGGGTGAGCAGTTCTTC. The rearrangement joins TRBV11-2 to TRBJ2-1; a possible D gene is TRBD2 (5 bases). This CDR3 is built from 13 residues. Germline CDR1 SGHAT, CDR2 FQNNGV. The V gene lost 5 bases and the J gene lost 9 bases, with 14 bases spanning the gap.